This T cell receptor beta chain was observed in a study of T cells of healthy individuals. Each CDR3 protein gets one entry after TCRdb re-called the 5' RACE reads with MiXCR. The table lists roughly 87,000 distinct CDR3 sequences, under 20% of them singletons, with around 6.5% in the top ten. This clonotype has a count of ten or more. CDR3 length: 15 amino acids. Trimming left V 5 bases short and J 8 bases short, with 18 bases between. The chain carries TRBV12-3 or TRBV12-4 and TRBJ1-4; perhaps TRBD1 as D (5 bases). The sequence was obtained from a human donor in good health. CDR3 loop: CASSRRGPATEKLFF. The CDR3 DNA reads TGTGCCAGCAGTCGCCGGGGCCCAGCTACCGAAAAACTGTTTTTT.